Each of the 15 T cell receptor beta chains below was sequenced from the same sample in a study of cytomegalovirus exposure and HLA in healthy donors. Sequencing used immunoSEQ multiplex PCR; TCRdb keeps in-frame clones, though not all of them. The top ten hold 4.5% of the sample, which has some 150,000 clones, around 90% seen once. The sample comprised PBMCs. These receptors were taken from a man in his late teens or twenties in good health and CMV-seropositive.

V gene TRBV2 combines with J gene TRBJ2-1; tentative D call: TRBD2 (6 bases). Germline-derived CDR1 and CDR2 are SNHLY and FYNNEI. The CDR3 length is 15 residues. Trimming shortened V by 0 bases and J by 2 bases, and 8 bases separated the two germline ends. The CDR3 bases are TGTGCCAGCAGTGAAGCAGGAGGGGCCTACAATGAGCAGTTCTTC. Encoded protein: CASSEAGGAYNEQFF.

This clone was seen a single time. The chain recombines TRBV11-2 with TRBJ2-7; D may be TRBD2 (6 bases). CDR3 size: 13 residues. The germline gives CDR1 SGHAT, CDR2 FQNNGV. Trimming removed 1 base at V and 5 bases at J, with 9 bases between. CDR3 DNA sequence: TGTGCCAGCAGCTTAGGGAGGGCGGACGAGCAGTACTTC. As protein: CASSLGRADEQYF.

The chain carries TRBV11-1 and TRBJ2-1; no firm D call. Germline CDR1 reads SGHAT; CDR2 reads FQDESV (reference sequence). V dropped 1 base and J dropped 2 bases, with 12 bases sitting between them. The CDR3 length is 16 residues. As DNA, the CDR3 is TGTGCCAGCAGCTTAGACCTATTCAGGACCTACAATGAGCAGTTCTTC. Translation gives CASSLDLFRTYNEQFF.

V usage is TRBV7-8 and J usage is TRBJ1-4; 8 nucleotides align to TRBD1. CDR1 is SGHVS and CDR2 is FQNEAQ in the germline V gene. V lost 2 bases, J lost 3 bases, and 8 bases stayed unmatched. The CDR3 has 17 amino acids. This CDR3 reads CASSLPRTGHPNEKLFF. DNA for the CDR3: TGTGCCAGCAGCTTACCCCGGACAGGGCACCCTAATGAAAAACTGTTTTTT.

The chain has TRBV4-1 and TRBJ1-5, with no clear D. The CDR3 totals 16 residues. Trimming took 0 bases from V and 5 from J, leaving 14 bases between them. From germline, CDR1 is MGHRA and CDR2 YSYEKL. CDR3 residues: CASSQDRSRIHQPQHF. The DNA of the CDR3 is TGCGCCAGCAGCCAAGATCGGTCGCGAATTCATCAGCCCCAGCATTTT.

V usage is TRBV5-4 and J usage is TRBJ2-7; 7 bases align to TRBD1. The V and J ends lost 4 bases and 0 bases, in that order; junction bases with no gene match: 4. The germline CDR1 and CDR2 sequences are SGHNT and YYREEE (reference sequence). The length of the CDR3 is 14 residues. This chain's CDR3 is CASSRDRSSYEQYF. CDR3 nucleotide sequence: TGTGCCAGCAGCCGGGACAGAAGCTCCTACGAGCAGTACTTC.

The V and J genes are TRBV28 and TRBJ1-3, with no clear D. This CDR3 has 15 residues. CDR1 is MDHEN and CDR2 is SYDVKM in the germline V gene. V lost 2 bases, J lost 4 bases, and 12 bases lay in between. CDR3 DNA: TGTGCCAGCAGTTTAGGGCCGGTGCAAGGAAACACCATATATTTT. Its protein product is CASSLGPVQGNTIYF.

The V call is TRBV7-8, the J call TRBJ1-2, with D maybe TRBD1 (5 bases). Deletions cut 5 bases from V and 0 bases from J, with 10 bases between. Germline V gene lookup returns CDR1 SGHVS and CDR2 FQNEAQ. The CDR3 sequence is 14 residues long. The CDR3 protein is CASSLTEANYGYTF. CDR3 DNA: TGTGCCAGCAGCCTGACAGAAGCTAACTATGGCTACACCTTC.

The J gene is TRBJ2-1, the V gene TRBV2; 13 bases agree with TRBD2. There are 14 residues in the CDR3. V was clipped by 6 bases and J by 8 bases; unmatched bases: 4. Looked up from germline, CDR1 is SNHLY and CDR2 is FYNNEI. The DNA of the CDR3 is TGTGCCAGCAGGACTAGCGGGAGGAAGGATGAGCAGTTCTTC. Amino acids: CASRTSGRKDEQFF.

The chain recombines TRBV29-1 with TRBJ1-2; D unresolved. V dropped 3 bases and J dropped 3 bases, with 11 bases sitting between them. The CDR3 spans 13 residues. The germline gives CDR1 SQVTM, CDR2 ANQGSEA. The CDR3 DNA follows: TGCAGCGTTGAGGAGGGCTCGTACTATGGCTACACCTTC. Translated, it gives CSVEEGSYYGYTF.

The chain employs TRBV4-1 and TRBJ1-2, with TRBD1 matching 7 bases. CDR1 and CDR2 from the germline V gene are MGHRA and YSYEKL. The V and J ends lost 3 bases and 1 base, in that order; junction bases with no gene match: 14. The CDR3 has 18 residues. CDR3 DNA: TGCGCCAGCAGCCAGATCGGGGAAAGGCAGGGGGTTAACTATGGCTACACCTTC. Translating it yields CASSQIGERQGVNYGYTF.

The chain joins TRBV6-1 to TRBJ1-5; D uncertain. Deletions cut 6 bases from V and 5 bases from J, with 5 bases between. The CDR3 has 11 amino acids. Germline loops: CDR1 MNHNS, CDR2 SASEGT. The CDR3 DNA is TGTGCCAGCAGCTTTGATCAGCCCCAGCATTTT. Translation: CASSFDQPQHF.

This rearrangement joins TRBV7-9 to TRBJ1-3; D gene unclear. The germline V and J ends were trimmed by 2 bases and 4 bases, with 12 bases remaining between them. This CDR3 is 15 amino acids long. Germline CDR1 reads SEHNR; CDR2 reads FQNEAQ (reference sequence). The CDR3 region has the DNA TGTGCCAGCAGCTTAAGTCGGACTGGAGGAAACACCATATATTTT. Residues: CASSLSRTGGNTIYF.

On this clone itself: The identical CDR3 is also encoded by other nucleotide sequences in the sample. V and J are TRBV7-6 and TRBJ1-1, with 7 bases that match TRBD1. The CDR3 has 14 amino acids. Looked up from germline, CDR1 is SGHVS and CDR2 is FNYEAQ. After removal of 1 base from V and 1 base from J, the junction contained 0 bases not matched to a gene. The CDR3 sequence: CASSLGQGNTEAFF. Here the CDR3 DNA reads TGTGCCAGCAGCTTAGGACAGGGGAACACTGAAGCTTTCTTT. Using reference TRBV7-6 and TRBJ1-1 for the parts outside the CDR3, the full variable domain is GAGVSQSPRYKVTKRGQDVALRCDPISGHVSLYWYRQALGQGPEFLTYFNYEAQQDKSGLPNDRFSAERPEGSISTLTIQRTEQRDSAMYRCASSLGQGNTEAFFGQGTRLTVV.

This sequence joins TRBV6-1 and TRBJ2-7; D gene ambiguous. V lost 6 bases to trimming and J lost 7 bases, with 16 bases between them. The CDR3 extends over 13 amino acids. Germline V CDR1 and CDR2: MNHNS, SASEGT. The CDR3: CASSAARYLEQYF. The CDR3 nucleotides are TGTGCCAGCAGCGCCGCGAGGTATTTGGAGCAGTACTTC.